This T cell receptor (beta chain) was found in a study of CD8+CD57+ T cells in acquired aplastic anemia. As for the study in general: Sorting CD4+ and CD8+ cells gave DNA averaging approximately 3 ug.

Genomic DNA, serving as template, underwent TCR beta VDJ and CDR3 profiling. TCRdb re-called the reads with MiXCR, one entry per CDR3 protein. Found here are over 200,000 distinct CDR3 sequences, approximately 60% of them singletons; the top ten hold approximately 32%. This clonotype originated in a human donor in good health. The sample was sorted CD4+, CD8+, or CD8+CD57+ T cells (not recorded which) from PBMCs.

The CDR3, as DNA: TGTGCCACCGCGACAGGAGCGTATGGCTACACCTTC. Translated, it gives CATATGAYGYTF. V gene TRBV15 combines with J gene TRBJ1-2, with D possibly matching TRBD1 (6 bases). The CDR3 covers 12 residues. V was trimmed by 8 bases and J by 5 bases, leaving 12 bases between them. Germline loops: CDR1 LNHNV, CDR2 YYDKDF (reference sequence).